At least ten counts were recorded for the clone carrying this T cell receptor (beta chain). This entry is derived from a study of T cells after yellow fever vaccination. TCRdb ran MiXCR on the 5' RACE reads and lists one entry per CDR3 protein. The table shows some 97,000 distinct CDR3 sequences, with 4.5% to 6% occurring only once. Per germline, CDR1 MNHNY and CDR2 SVGAGI (reference sequence). CDR3 length equals 16 residues. V lost 6 bases to trimming and J lost 2 bases; unmatched junction nucleotides: 8. The V call is TRBV6-6, the J call TRBJ2-3, with 10 nucleotides matching TRBD1. Sequenced material: CD8+ T cells sorted from PBMCs, taken 10 days after the yellow fever booster vaccination. This TCR derives from a man between 18 and 29 years old who received the YFV17D yellow fever vaccine. CDR3 loop: CASRVQTGGPTDTQYF. CDR3 DNA sequence: TGTGCCAGCAGGGTTCAGACAGGGGGCCCCACAGATACGCAGTATTTT.